One sample yielded the 19 T cell receptor beta chains listed below, sequenced in a study of graft-versus-host responses after intestinal transplantation. The repertoire was sequenced with immunoSEQ multiplex PCR; TCRdb's copy has only in-frame clones and lacks some. The sample records about 99,000 clones, roughly nine tenths being singletons. No cognate antigen is known for these TCRs. The sample was unstimulated CD4+ T cells sorted from spleen or lymph node cells, taken before intestinal transplant. All receptors come from a human donor who received an intestinal transplant.

V is TRBV28 and J is TRBJ2-1, with D possibly being TRBD2 (5 bases). Trimming shortened V by 6 bases and J by 6 bases, and 15 bases separated the two germline ends. This CDR3 has 14 residues. Germline CDR1 MDHEN, CDR2 SYDVKM. The CDR3 loop is CASSVAGLINEQFF. CDR3 coding DNA: TGTGCCAGCAGCGTAGCCGGACTGATCAATGAGCAGTTCTTC.

J is TRBJ2-2 and V is TRBV5-4; 10 bases agree with TRBD1. This CDR3 spans 15 amino acids. V was pared by 3 bases and J by 5 bases, with 4 bases of the junction left unmatched. Germline values: CDR1 SGHNT, CDR2 YYREEE (reference sequence). CDR3 DNA: TGTGCCAGCAGCTCCGGGACAGGGGCGACCGGGGAGCTGTTTTTT. Amino acid sequence: CASSSGTGATGELFF.

The count of this clone is one. The chain joins TRBV10-1 to TRBJ1-5, with no clear D. Germline loops: CDR1 WNHNN, CDR2 SYGVQD (reference sequence). Trimming removed 2 bases from V and 9 bases from J, with 11 bases in between. The CDR3 contains 13 residues. CDR3 DNA sequence: TGCGCCAGCAGTGAGAGCAGGACCGGGCCCCAGCATTTT. Translated, it gives CASSESRTGPQHF.

The table lists this clone with a count of one. The chain combines TRBV28 with TRBJ1-2; D gene uncertain. Looked up from germline, CDR1 is MDHEN and CDR2 is SYDVKM. The CDR3 consists of 15 residues. V was shortened by 7 bases and J by 1 base, with 16 bases between the two germline ends. In nucleotides, the CDR3 is TGTGCCAGCAATACGGACGCAAACCTTAACTATGGCTACACCTTC. Translating it yields CASNTDANLNYGYTF.

This clone was detected only once. This sequence joins TRBV7-2 and TRBJ1-6; 10 bases agree with TRBD1. CDR1 and CDR2 (germline): SGHTA, FQGNSA. CDR3 length: 16 residues. The J segment lost 10 bases and the V segment lost 1 base, leaving 7 bases of the junction unmatched. The CDR3 DNA sequence: TGTGCCAGCAGCTTAGGAGACAGGGGGCCGTGGTCACCCCTCCACTTT. It translates to CASSLGDRGPWSPLHF.

The chain uses TRBV19 and TRBJ1-6; 7 nucleotides align to TRBD1. Germline V gene sequence: CDR1 LNHDA, CDR2 SQIVND (reference sequence). This CDR3 has 19 amino acids. The ends lost 5 bases at V and 0 bases at J; junction bases unmatched: 13. The DNA of the CDR3 is TGTGCCAGTAGTCACAAATACAGGGGCCTGAGCTCCTATAATTCACCCCTCCACTTT. The encoded protein is CASSHKYRGLSSYNSPLHF.

In nucleotides, the CDR3 is TGTGCCAGCTCACCGGACCTCCGCGTCAACGTGGATACGCAGTATTTT. Protein sequence: CASSPDLRVNVDTQYF. J is TRBJ2-3 and V is TRBV18; D is unresolved. Trimming removed 3 bases from V and 6 bases from J, with 19 bases in between. The CDR3 spans 16 residues. Germline CDR1 is KGHSH and CDR2 is LQKENI.

CDR3 DNA: TGCGCCAGCAGCTCATCCGGGACAGGGATTAGGGATGAGCAGTTCTTC. Translated, it gives CASSSSGTGIRDEQFF. The V call is TRBV5-1, the J call TRBJ2-1, with TRBD1 identical over 9 bases. V lost 3 bases, J lost 8 bases, and 12 bases stayed unmatched. The length of the CDR3 is 16 residues. Germline loops: CDR1 SGHRS, CDR2 YFSETQ.

The rearrangement links TRBV4-2 to TRBJ2-1; D may be TRBD1 (5 bases). The germline V gene encodes CDR1 LGHNA and CDR2 YNFKEQ. The germline V and J ends were trimmed by 8 bases and 2 bases, with 25 bases remaining between them. This CDR3 region has 18 residues. The CDR3 DNA is TGTGCCAGCTCCCCCGCCCCGTCTGTAGGGGCCGCCTACAATGAGCAGTTCTTC. It translates to CASSPAPSVGAAYNEQFF.

CDR3 protein: CASSSPGLAGGYEQYF. CDR3 nucleotide sequence: TGTGCCAGCAGCTCACCGGGACTAGCGGGAGGTTACGAGCAGTACTTC. This sequence joins TRBV5-4 and TRBJ2-7; 15 positions match TRBD2. Germline values: CDR1 SGHNT, CDR2 YYREEE (reference sequence). The CDR3 totals 16 residues. V was pared by 3 bases and J by 4 bases, with 5 bases of the junction left unmatched.

This sequence joins TRBV7-2 and TRBJ2-7, with 7 bases aligning to TRBD2. V lost 1 base to trimming and J lost 6 bases; unmatched junction nucleotides: 9. The CDR3 is 15 residues long. The germline V gene encodes CDR1 SGHTA and CDR2 FQGNSA. CDR3 in DNA: TGTGCCAGCAGCTTAGTGGCTAGCGGAACCTTCGAGCAGTACTTC. Translating gives CASSLVASGTFEQYF.

The chain uses TRBV6-1 and TRBJ2-1, with TRBD2 identical over 8 bases. With V trimmed by 0 bases and J by 4 bases, 5 bases remained unmatched. The CDR3 spans 16 residues. Per germline, CDR1 MNHNS and CDR2 SASEGT. For the CDR3, the DNA is TGTGCCAGCAGTGAAGCCGCGGGAGGTACTTACAATGAGCAGTTCTTC. It codes for CASSEAAGGTYNEQFF.

This chain joins TRBV7-6 and TRBJ2-5; the D is unclear. The V end was cut by 4 bases, the J end by 0 bases, with 0 bases between. The V gene's germline CDR1 is SGHVS and CDR2 FNYEAQ. This CDR3 has 11 amino acids. CDR3 in amino acids: CASSYQETQYF. The CDR3 nucleotides read TGTGCCAGCAGCTACCAAGAGACCCAGTACTTC. Together with reference TRBV7-6 and TRBJ2-5, the CDR3 gives the full variable domain: GAGVSQSPRYKVTKRGQDVALRCDPISGHVSLYWYRQALGQGPEFLTYFNYEAQQDKSGLPNDRFSAERPEGSISTLTIQRTEQRDSAMYRCASSYQETQYFGPGTRLLVL.

The V and J genes are TRBV29-1 and TRBJ2-2; 10 bases match TRBD2. CDR1 and CDR2 from the germline V gene are SQVTM and ANQGSEA. Trimming cost V 6 bases and J 4 bases; bases outside gene matches: 5. CDR3 length equals 14 residues. The CDR3 region has the DNA TGCAGCGTGCTAGCGGGAGTCTTCACCGGGGAGCTGTTTTTT. Protein product: CSVLAGVFTGELFF.

V gene TRBV27 combines with J gene TRBJ2-7; D might be TRBD1 (5 bases). The CDR3 spans 15 residues. Per germline, CDR1 MNHEY and CDR2 SMNVEV (reference sequence). Trimming cost V 6 bases and J 4 bases, with 19 bases left between them. DNA for the CDR3: TGTGCCAGCAGACCGCTGCAGGGTTTTCGTTACGAGCAGTACTTC. The encoded protein is CASRPLQGFRYEQYF.

The chain is built from TRBV7-9 and TRBJ2-7; perhaps TRBD2 as D (5 bases). The CDR3 runs to 13 residues. Germline loops: CDR1 SEHNR, CDR2 FQNEAQ (reference sequence). Trimming removed 1 base at V and 2 bases at J, with 6 bases between. The CDR3: CASSLGETYEQYF. The CDR3 region has the DNA TGTGCCAGCAGCTTAGGGGAGACCTACGAGCAGTACTTC. Complete variable domain (other parts from reference TRBV7-9 and TRBJ2-7): DTGVSQNPRHKITKRGQNVTFRCDPISEHNRLYWYRQTLGQGPEFLTYFQNEAQLEKSRLLSDRFSAERPKGSFSTLEIQRTEQGDSAMYLCASSLGETYEQYFGPGTRLTVT.

This clone was seen only a few times. This chain uses TRBV7-9 with TRBJ2-2, with 15 positions matching TRBD2. The CDR3 runs 18 residues. The V and J ends lost 5 bases and 4 bases, in that order; junction bases with no gene match: 8. Germline lookup yields CDR1 SEHNR and CDR2 FQNEAQ (reference sequence). The CDR3 sequence is CASSGRTSGRARTGELFF. The CDR3 DNA follows: TGTGCCAGCAGCGGGAGGACTAGCGGGAGGGCGCGCACCGGGGAGCTGTTTTTT.

The genes are TRBV25-1 and TRBJ1-2; 7 bases line up with TRBD1. The CDR3 is 14 residues long. Germline values: CDR1 MGHDK, CDR2 SYGVNS. Trimming removed 2 bases from V and 4 bases from J; junction bases left unmatched: 4. CDR3 amino acids: CASSETGDPYGYTF. DNA of the CDR3: TGTGCCAGCAGTGAAACAGGGGACCCCTATGGCTACACCTTC.

The chain recombines TRBV12-5 with TRBJ1-5, with D possibly TRBD1 on 6 matching bases. Germline V gene data show CDR1 as LGHNT and CDR2 as FRNRAP. The germline V and J ends were trimmed by 8 bases and 4 bases, with 15 bases remaining between them. This CDR3 spans 14 amino acids. CDR3 bases: TGTGCTAGTTCACAGGGTTTAAATAATCAGCCCCAGCATTTT. It encodes CASSQGLNNQPQHF.